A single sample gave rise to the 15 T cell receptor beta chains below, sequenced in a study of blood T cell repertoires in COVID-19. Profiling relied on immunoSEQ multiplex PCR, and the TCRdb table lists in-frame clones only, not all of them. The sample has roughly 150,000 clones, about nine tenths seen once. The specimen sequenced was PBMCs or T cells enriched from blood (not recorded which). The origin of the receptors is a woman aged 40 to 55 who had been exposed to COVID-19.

For the CDR3, the DNA is TGCGCCAGCAAGGGCGGGGACTCCTACGAGCAGTACTTC. Translation gives CASKGGDSYEQYF. The genes are TRBV23-1 and TRBJ2-7; maybe TRBD2 (6 bases). TRBV23-1 is an ORF, and what it does is uncertain. V was shortened by 7 bases and J by 0 bases, with 10 bases between the two germline ends. The CDR3 is 13 residues long.

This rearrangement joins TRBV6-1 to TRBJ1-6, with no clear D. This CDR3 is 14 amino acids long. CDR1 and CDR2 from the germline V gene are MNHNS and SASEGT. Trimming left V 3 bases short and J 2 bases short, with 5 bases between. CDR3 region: CASSERAYNSPLHF. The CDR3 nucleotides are TGTGCCAGCAGTGAGAGGGCCTATAATTCACCCCTCCACTTT.

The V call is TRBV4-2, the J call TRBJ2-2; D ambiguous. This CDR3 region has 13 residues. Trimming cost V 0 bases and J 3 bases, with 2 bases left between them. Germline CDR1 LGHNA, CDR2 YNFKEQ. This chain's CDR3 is CASSQDYTGELFF. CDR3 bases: TGTGCCAGCAGCCAAGACTACACCGGGGAGCTGTTTTTT.

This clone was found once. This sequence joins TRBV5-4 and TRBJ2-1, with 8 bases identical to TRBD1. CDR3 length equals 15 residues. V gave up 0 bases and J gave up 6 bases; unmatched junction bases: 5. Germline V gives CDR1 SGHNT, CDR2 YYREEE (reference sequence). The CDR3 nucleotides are TGTGCCAGCAGCTTGGTGGACAGGGTGGTCAATGAGCAGTTCTTC. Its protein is CASSLVDRVVNEQFF.

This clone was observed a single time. The CDR3 sequence: CASSYSWTSGQNEQFF. CDR3 sequence (DNA): TGTGCCAGCAGTTACTCCTGGACTAGCGGACAAAATGAGCAGTTCTTC. This chain uses TRBV6-5 with TRBJ2-1; 10 positions match TRBD2. This CDR3 contains 16 residues. V shed 0 bases, J shed 7 bases, and the junction held 6 bases outside the gene matches. Germline lookup yields CDR1 MNHEY and CDR2 SVGAGI.

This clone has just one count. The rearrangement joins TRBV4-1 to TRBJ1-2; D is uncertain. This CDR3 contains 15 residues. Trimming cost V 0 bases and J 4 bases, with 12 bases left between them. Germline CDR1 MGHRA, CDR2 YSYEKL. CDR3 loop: CASSQDGGPLYGYTF. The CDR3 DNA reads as TGCGCCAGCAGCCAAGACGGTGGGCCTCTCTATGGCTACACCTTC.

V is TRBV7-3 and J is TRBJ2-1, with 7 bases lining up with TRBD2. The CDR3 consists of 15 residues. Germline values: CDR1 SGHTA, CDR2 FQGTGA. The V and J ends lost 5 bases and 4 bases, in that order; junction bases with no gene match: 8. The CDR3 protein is CASSHRLAPYNEQFF. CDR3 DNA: TGTGCCAGCAGCCATCGACTAGCACCTTACAATGAGCAGTTCTTC. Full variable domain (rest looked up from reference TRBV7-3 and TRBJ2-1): GAGVSQTPSNKVTEKGKYVELRCDPISGHTALYWYRQSLGQGPEFLIYFQGTGAADDSGLPNDRFFAVRPEGSVSTLKIQRTERGDSAVYLCASSHRLAPYNEQFFGPGTRLTVL.

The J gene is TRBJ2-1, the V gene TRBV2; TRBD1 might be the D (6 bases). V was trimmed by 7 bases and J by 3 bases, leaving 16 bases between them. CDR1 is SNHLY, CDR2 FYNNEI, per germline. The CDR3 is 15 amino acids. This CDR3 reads CASKMKGDDYNEQFF. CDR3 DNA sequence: TGTGCCAGCAAAATGAAGGGGGACGACTACAATGAGCAGTTCTTC.

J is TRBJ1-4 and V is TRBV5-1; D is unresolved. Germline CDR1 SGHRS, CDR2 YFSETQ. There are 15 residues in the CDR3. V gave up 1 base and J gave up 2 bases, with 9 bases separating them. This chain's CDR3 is CASSLIGNTNEKLFF. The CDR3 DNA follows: TGCGCCAGCAGCTTGATCGGGAACACTAATGAAAAACTGTTTTTT.

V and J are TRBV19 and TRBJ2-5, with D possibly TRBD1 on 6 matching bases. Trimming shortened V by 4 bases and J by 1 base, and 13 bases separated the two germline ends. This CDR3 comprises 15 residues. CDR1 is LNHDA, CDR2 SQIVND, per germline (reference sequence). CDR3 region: CASSTTGNLQETQYF. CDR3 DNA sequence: TGTGCCAGTAGTACCACAGGGAACCTCCAAGAGACCCAGTACTTC.

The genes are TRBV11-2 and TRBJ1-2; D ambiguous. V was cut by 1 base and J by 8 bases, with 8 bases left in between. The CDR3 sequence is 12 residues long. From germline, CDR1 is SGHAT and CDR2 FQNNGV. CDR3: CASSLGSYGYTF. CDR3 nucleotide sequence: TGTGCCAGCAGCTTAGGCAGTTACGGCTACACCTTC.

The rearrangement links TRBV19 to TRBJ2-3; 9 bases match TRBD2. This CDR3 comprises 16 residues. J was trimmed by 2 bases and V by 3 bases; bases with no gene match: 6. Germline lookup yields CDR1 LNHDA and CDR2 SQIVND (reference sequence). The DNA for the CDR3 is TGTGCCAGTAGTATCGCTAGCGGGACATTCACAGATACGCAGTATTTT. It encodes CASSIASGTFTDTQYF.

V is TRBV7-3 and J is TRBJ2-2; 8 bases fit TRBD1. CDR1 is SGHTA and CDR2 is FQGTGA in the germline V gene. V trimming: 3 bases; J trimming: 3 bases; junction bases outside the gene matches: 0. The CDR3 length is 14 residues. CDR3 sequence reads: CASSLDRDTGELFF. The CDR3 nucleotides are TGTGCCAGCAGCTTGGACAGGGACACCGGGGAGCTGTTTTTT.

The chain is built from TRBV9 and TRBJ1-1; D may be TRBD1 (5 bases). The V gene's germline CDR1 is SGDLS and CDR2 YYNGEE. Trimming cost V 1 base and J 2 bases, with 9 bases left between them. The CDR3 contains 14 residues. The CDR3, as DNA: TGTGCCAGCAGCGTAACACAGGAAAACACTGAAGCTTTCTTT. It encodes CASSVTQENTEAFF.

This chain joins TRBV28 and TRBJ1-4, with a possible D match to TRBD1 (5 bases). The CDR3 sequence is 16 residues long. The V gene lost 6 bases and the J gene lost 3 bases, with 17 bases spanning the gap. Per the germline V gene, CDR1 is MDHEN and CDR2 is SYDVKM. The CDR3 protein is CASSLPGRGANEKLFF. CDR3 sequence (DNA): TGTGCCAGCAGCCTTCCTGGACGGGGGGCTAATGAAAAACTGTTTTTT.